The 21 T cell receptor beta chains below come from one sample, sequenced in a study of blood T cell repertoires in COVID-19. Produced via immunoSEQ multiplex PCR; TCRdb's table is partial and in-frame only. Among roughly 200,000 clones listed, 80% were seen once. Specimen: peripheral blood. All receptors come from a man aged 60-69 years with acute or convalescent COVID-19.

This clone appeared a few times. The J gene is TRBJ1-1, the V gene TRBV30; a weak D match, TRBD1 (5 bases). The germline V gene encodes CDR1 GTSNPN and CDR2 SVGIG (reference sequence). The germline V and J ends were trimmed by 0 bases and 6 bases, with 14 bases remaining between them. The CDR3 is 14 residues long. CDR3 sequence: CAWSVGEGSAEAFF. The CDR3 region has the DNA TGTGCCTGGAGTGTAGGGGAGGGAAGCGCTGAAGCTTTCTTT. The whole variable domain, filled in from reference TRBV30 and TRBJ1-1, reads SQTIHQWPATLVQPVGSPLSLECTVEGTSNPNLYWYRQAAGRGLQLLFYSVGIGQISSEVPQNLSASRPQDRQFILSSKKLLLSDSGFYLCAWSVGEGSAEAFFGQGTRLTVV.

The rearrangement links TRBV24-1 to TRBJ2-3; TRBD1 agrees at 9 bases. Germline loops: CDR1 KGHDR, CDR2 SFDVKD. The CDR3 covers 15 residues. Trimming removed 8 bases from V and 2 bases from J; junction bases left unmatched: 7. The chain's CDR3 is CATKGRTGVTDTQYF. Here the CDR3 DNA reads TGTGCCACCAAGGGTAGGACAGGGGTCACAGATACGCAGTATTTT.

The CDR3 here is CASSDTSGTSTDTQYF. Written as DNA, the CDR3 is TGTGCCAGCAGCGATACTAGCGGCACCTCCACAGATACGCAGTATTTT. The rearrangement links TRBV7-3 to TRBJ2-3, with 8 nucleotides matching TRBD2. This CDR3 is built from 16 residues. J was trimmed by 2 bases and V by 5 bases; bases with no gene match: 9. CDR1 and CDR2 from the germline V gene are SGHTA and FQGTGA.

V usage is TRBV27 and J usage is TRBJ2-4; a possible D gene is TRBD2 (6 bases). Trimming took off 8 bases at V and 2 bases at J, with 10 bases between the two ends. This CDR3 is 13 amino acids long. Germline values: CDR1 MNHEY, CDR2 SMNVEV (reference sequence). The DNA of the CDR3 is TGTGCCAGCGGCGGGACTCCCAAAAACATTCAGTACTTC. Translating gives CASGGTPKNIQYF.

The rearrangement joins TRBV5-1 to TRBJ1-5; TRBD1 matches 8 bases. Germline-derived CDR1 and CDR2 are SGHRS and YFSETQ. After removal of 2 bases from V and 4 bases from J, the junction contained 5 bases not matched to a gene. This CDR3 spans 15 amino acids. The CDR3 DNA follows: TGCGCCAGCAGCTTACGACAGGGGAAGAATCAGCCCCAGCATTTT. Translated, it gives CASSLRQGKNQPQHF.

The chain couples TRBV27 to TRBJ2-1; unclear D gene. The V end lost 6 bases, the J end lost 6 bases, and 12 bases lay between the germline ends. The CDR3 is 13 amino acids. Germline V gene data show CDR1 as MNHEY and CDR2 as SMNVEV (reference sequence). Written as DNA, the CDR3 is TGTGCCAGCAGCCGCGCGAGAGGCAATGAGCAGTTCTTC. It yields the protein CASSRARGNEQFF.

This chain's CDR3 is CAWSVIPQREGRIVEQYF. The CDR3 DNA sequence: TGTGCCTGGAGTGTAATACCCCAGCGGGAGGGCCGGATAGTCGAGCAGTACTTC. The chain employs TRBV30 and TRBJ2-7; 10 positions match TRBD2. There are 18 residues in the CDR3. Unmatched junction bases numbered 17, after V lost 0 bases and J lost 6 bases. Germline CDR1 reads GTSNPN; CDR2 reads SVGIG (reference sequence).

This clone was observed a few times. This sequence joins TRBV7-9 and TRBJ2-7, with 7 bases aligning to TRBD1. Germline V CDR1 and CDR2: SEHNR, FQNEAQ (reference sequence). This CDR3 spans 17 amino acids. J was trimmed by 3 bases and V by 5 bases; bases with no gene match: 16. CDR3 in DNA: TGTGCCAGCAGCCCCCGTCTCCGGGACAGTATCGACTACGAGCAGTACTTC. It specifies CASSPRLRDSIDYEQYF.

The chain has TRBV14 and TRBJ1-6; TRBD1 is a possible D gene (5 bases). V was cut by 2 bases and J by 5 bases, with 10 bases left in between. The germline V gene has CDR1 SGHDN and CDR2 FVKESK. The CDR3 runs 15 residues. The CDR3 reads CASSQRLRDNSPLHF. The CDR3 nucleotides are TGTGCCAGCAGCCAAAGGCTCAGGGATAATTCACCCCTCCACTTT.

The gene calls are TRBV11-2 and TRBJ2-3; 10 nucleotides agree with TRBD2. Germline V gene data show CDR1 as SGHAT and CDR2 as FQNNGV. There are 17 residues in the CDR3. J lost 4 bases, V lost 5 bases, and 12 bases had no gene match. The DNA of the CDR3 is TGTGCCAGCAGCCCGGGGGAGCGGGGGGGCCGGGCAGATACGCAGTATTTT. Encoded protein: CASSPGERGGRADTQYF. Supplemented by reference TRBV11-2 and TRBJ2-3, the full variable domain reads EAGVAQSPRYKIIEKRQSVAFWCNPISGHATLYWYQQILGQGPKLLIQFQNNGVVDDSQLPKDRFSAERLKGVDSTLKIQPAKLEDSAVYLCASSPGERGGRADTQYFGPGTRLTVL.

This chain joins TRBV6-6 and TRBJ1-6; D unclear. The CDR3 covers 13 residues. The germline V and J ends were trimmed by 2 bases and 6 bases, with 5 bases remaining between them. Per germline, CDR1 MNHNY and CDR2 SVGAGI (reference sequence). The CDR3 nucleotides read TGTGCCAGCAGTTACCGGGGTAATTCACCCCTCCACTTT. It is translated as CASSYRGNSPLHF.

The chain joins TRBV11-2 to TRBJ1-2, with 8 bases fitting TRBD1. The CDR3 sequence is 13 residues long. V trimming: 5 bases; J trimming: 7 bases; junction bases outside the gene matches: 6. Germline CDR1 reads SGHAT; CDR2 reads FQNNGV. CDR3 sequence: CASSLDRASGYTF. In nucleotides, the CDR3 is TGTGCCAGCAGCCTGGACAGGGCTAGTGGCTACACCTTC.

The chain couples TRBV7-9 to TRBJ1-3; D uncertain. The CDR3 is 12 residues long. Germline lookup yields CDR1 SEHNR and CDR2 FQNEAQ (reference sequence). Trimming shortened V by 10 bases and J by 2 bases, and 9 bases separated the two germline ends. In nucleotides, the CDR3 is TGTGCCACCACCGGAGCTGGAAACACCATATATTTT. Translating gives CATTGAGNTIYF.

V is TRBV5-6 and J is TRBJ2-1, with D perhaps TRBD1 (5 bases). The CDR3 sequence is 15 residues long. Trimming pared 0 bases from V and 5 bases from J, leaving 12 bases between. CDR1 SGHDT and CDR2 YYEEEE come from the germline V gene. The CDR3 DNA sequence: TGTGCCAGCAGCTTGGGGCCCCCAGGGAACAATGAGCAGTTCTTC. Its translation is CASSLGPPGNNEQFF.

This clone was seen once. The CDR3 DNA sequence: TGTGCCAGCAGCTTGATGAGGCAAGAGACCCAGTACTTC. It encodes CASSLMRQETQYF. This chain links TRBV7-3 with TRBJ2-5; D remains unclear. Trimming stripped 3 bases from V and 2 bases from J, with 7 bases between. The CDR3 runs 13 residues. CDR1 SGHTA and CDR2 FQGTGA come from the germline V gene.

V gene TRBV19 combines with J gene TRBJ1-1; 10 positions match TRBD1. This CDR3 has 14 residues. J was trimmed by 8 bases and V by 9 bases; bases with no gene match: 12. Germline V CDR1 and CDR2: LNHDA, SQIVND (reference sequence). In DNA form, the CDR3 reads TGTGCCAGCTTGCGTGGGGACAGGGGTGTAGAAGCTTTCTTT. Its translation is CASLRGDRGVEAFF.

This chain uses TRBV9 with TRBJ2-1; 8 bases match TRBD2. CDR1 is SGDLS, CDR2 YYNGEE, per germline. V shed 0 bases, J shed 2 bases, and the junction held 7 bases outside the gene matches. The CDR3 loop spans 17 amino acids. The CDR3 bases are TGTGCCAGCAGCGTAGAGTGGCGGGGGGCAACCTACAATGAGCAGTTCTTC. The encoded protein is CASSVEWRGATYNEQFF.

The chain recombines TRBV19 with TRBJ2-1, with D possibly being TRBD2 (5 bases). CDR3 length: 13 residues. Germline-derived CDR1 and CDR2 are LNHDA and SQIVND (reference sequence). The V end lost 0 bases, the J end lost 15 bases, and 15 bases lay between the germline ends. The CDR3, as DNA: TGTGCCAGTAGTATAGAAGGCCCAGCGGATCTGTTCTTC. Translated, it gives CASSIEGPADLFF.

The rearrangement uses TRBV4-2 and TRBJ2-7; weak D call: TRBD2 (6 bases). Germline V CDR1 and CDR2: LGHNA, YNFKEQ. Trimming pared 2 bases from V and 4 bases from J, leaving 15 bases between. The CDR3 is made up of 15 amino acids. Here the CDR3 reads CASSQIGTGPYEQYF. The DNA for the CDR3 is TGTGCCAGCAGCCAAATCGGGACTGGGCCGTACGAGCAGTACTTC.

The gene calls are TRBV9 and TRBJ1-6; weak D call: TRBD1 (5 bases). The CDR3 runs 14 residues. Germline assignment: CDR1 SGDLS and CDR2 YYNGEE. V lost 5 bases and J lost 9, with 15 bases in between. The CDR3 DNA is TGTGCCAGCAGTCGGGGACTATCCGGTTCACCCCTCCACTTT. It yields the protein CASSRGLSGSPLHF. Complete variable domain (other parts from reference TRBV9 and TRBJ1-6): DSGVTQTPKHLITATGQRVTLRCSPRSGDLSVYWYQQSLDQGLQFLIQYYNGEERAKGNILERFSAQQFPDLHSELNLSSLELGDSALYFCASSRGLSGSPLHFGNGTRLTVT.

V and J are TRBV3-1 (or the pseudogene TRBV3-2) and TRBJ1-1; possibly TRBD1 for D (6 bases). Germline assignment: CDR1 LGHDT and CDR2 YNNKEL (reference sequence). The CDR3 loop spans 15 amino acids. V gave up 1 base and J gave up 11 bases, with 20 bases separating them. The CDR3 protein is CASSQGGHRVYYAFF. The CDR3 DNA is TGTGCCAGCAGCCAAGGGGGACACAGGGTGTACTACGCTTTCTTT.